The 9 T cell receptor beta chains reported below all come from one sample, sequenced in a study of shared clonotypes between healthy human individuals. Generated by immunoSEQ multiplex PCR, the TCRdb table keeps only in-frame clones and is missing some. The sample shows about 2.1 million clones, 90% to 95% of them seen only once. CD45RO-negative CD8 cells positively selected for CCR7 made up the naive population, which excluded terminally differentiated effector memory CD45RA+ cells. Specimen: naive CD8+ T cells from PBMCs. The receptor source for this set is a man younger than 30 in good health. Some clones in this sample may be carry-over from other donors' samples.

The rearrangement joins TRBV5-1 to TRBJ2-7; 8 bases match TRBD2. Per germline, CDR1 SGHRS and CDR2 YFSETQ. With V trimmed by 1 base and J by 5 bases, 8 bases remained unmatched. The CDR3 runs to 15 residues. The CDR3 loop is CASSLRSGRLDEQYF. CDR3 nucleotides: TGCGCCAGCAGCTTGAGAAGCGGGAGATTGGACGAGCAGTACTTC.

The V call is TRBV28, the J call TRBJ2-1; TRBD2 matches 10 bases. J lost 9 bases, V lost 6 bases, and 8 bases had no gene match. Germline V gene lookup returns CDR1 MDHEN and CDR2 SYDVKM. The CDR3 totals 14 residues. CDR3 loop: CASRPPGLASEQFF. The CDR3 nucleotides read TGTGCCAGCAGACCCCCGGGACTAGCGTCTGAGCAGTTCTTC.

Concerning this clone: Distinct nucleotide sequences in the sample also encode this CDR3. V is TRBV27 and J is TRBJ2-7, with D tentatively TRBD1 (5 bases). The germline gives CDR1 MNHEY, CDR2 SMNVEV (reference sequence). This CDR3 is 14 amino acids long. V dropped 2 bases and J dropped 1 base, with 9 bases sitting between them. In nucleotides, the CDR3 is TGTGCCAGCAGTTTAGGGGCTGGATCCTACGAGCAGTACTTC. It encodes CASSLGAGSYEQYF.

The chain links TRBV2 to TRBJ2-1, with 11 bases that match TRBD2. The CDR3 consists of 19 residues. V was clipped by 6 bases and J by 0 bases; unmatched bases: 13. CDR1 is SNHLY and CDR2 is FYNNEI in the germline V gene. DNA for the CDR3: TGTGCCAGCAGGCGTACCTTAGCGGGAGGGCCTGCCTCCTACAATGAGCAGTTCTTC. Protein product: CASRRTLAGGPASYNEQFF. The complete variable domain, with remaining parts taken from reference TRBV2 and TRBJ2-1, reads EPEVTQTPSHQVTQMGQEVILRCVPISNHLYFYWYRQILGQKVEFLVSFYNNEISEKSEIFDDQFSVERPDGSNFTLKIRSTKLEDSAMYFCASRRTLAGGPASYNEQFFGPGTRLTVL.

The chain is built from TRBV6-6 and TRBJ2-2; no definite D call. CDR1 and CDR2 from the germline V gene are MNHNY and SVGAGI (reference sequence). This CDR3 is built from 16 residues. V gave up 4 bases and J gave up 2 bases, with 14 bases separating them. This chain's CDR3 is CASSLQWAYNTGELFF. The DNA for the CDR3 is TGTGCCAGCAGTTTACAGTGGGCTTACAACACCGGGGAGCTGTTTTTT.

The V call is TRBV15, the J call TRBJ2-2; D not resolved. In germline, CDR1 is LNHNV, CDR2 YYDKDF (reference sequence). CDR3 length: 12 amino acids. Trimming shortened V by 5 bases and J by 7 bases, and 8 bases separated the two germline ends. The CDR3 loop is CATSEEIGELFF. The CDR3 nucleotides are TGTGCCACCAGCGAAGAGATCGGGGAGCTGTTTTTT.

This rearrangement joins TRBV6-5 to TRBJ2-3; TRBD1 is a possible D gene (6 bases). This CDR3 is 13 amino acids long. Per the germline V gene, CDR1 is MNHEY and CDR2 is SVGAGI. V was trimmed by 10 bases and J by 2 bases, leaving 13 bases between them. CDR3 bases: TGTGCCACCCGACAGGCCTACACAGATACGCAGTATTTT. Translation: CATRQAYTDTQYF.

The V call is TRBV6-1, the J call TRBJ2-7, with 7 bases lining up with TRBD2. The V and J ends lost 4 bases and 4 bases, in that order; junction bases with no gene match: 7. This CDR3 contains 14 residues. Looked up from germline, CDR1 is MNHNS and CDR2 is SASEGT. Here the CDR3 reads CASSGTRLFYEQYF. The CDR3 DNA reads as TGTGCCAGCAGTGGGACTAGGCTTTTTTACGAGCAGTACTTC.

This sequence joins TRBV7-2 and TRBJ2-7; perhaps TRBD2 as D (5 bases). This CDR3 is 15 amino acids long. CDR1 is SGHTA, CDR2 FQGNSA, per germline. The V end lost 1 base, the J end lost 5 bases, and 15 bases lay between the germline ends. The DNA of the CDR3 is TGTGCCAGCAGCTTAGTGGTGCGGGCTGCGGACGAGCAGTACTTC. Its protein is CASSLVVRAADEQYF. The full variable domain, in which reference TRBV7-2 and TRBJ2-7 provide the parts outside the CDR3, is GAGVSQSPSNKVTEKGKDVELRCDPISGHTALYWYRQSLGQGLEFLIYFQGNSAPDKSGLPSDRFSAERTGGSVSTLTIQRTQQEDSAVYLCASSLVVRAADEQYFGPGTRLTVT.